Sequencing of this T cell receptor beta chain was carried out in a study of B cell selection in AIRE deficiency. Trimming cost V 6 bases and J 5 bases; bases outside gene matches: 7. The germline V gene has CDR1 MNHEY and CDR2 SMNVEV (reference sequence). The CDR3 length is 15 residues. Study-level findings and limits: Shorter CDR3s marked shared Treg sequences, biased toward few non-templated insertions. AIRE-deficient Tconv and Treg repertoires matched healthy donors in TCRBV, CDR3 length, diversity. Only about 9.3% of about 3,500 shared Treg sequences were patient-specific; about 30% healthy-specific.

Authors' analysis steps: Roughly 110,000 patient and 1.3x10^5 or so healthy donor in-frame TCRbeta sequences came from conventional T cells. Repertoires were generated with immunoSEQ multiplex PCR, while TCRdb's copy carries only in-frame clones and drops some. V, J and clone size derive from that table, while D and trimming were established from the DNA sequence. The sample has 20,000 to 25,000 clones, roughly 97% seen once. In the case of this clone: Its target is unknown.

CD4+CD127+ cells were sorted as the conventional CD4 T cells. The sequence was obtained from a human donor with AIRE deficiency. Sample: conventional CD4+ T cells sorted from PBMCs. The V call is TRBV27, the J call TRBJ2-2; 9 positions match TRBD2. The CDR3 protein is CASRNSGGTTGELFF. The CDR3 DNA reads TGTGCCAGCAGGAATAGCGGGGGCACTACCGGGGAGCTGTTTTTT.